The 10 T cell receptor beta chains in this list originate from one sample, sequenced in a study of blood T cell repertoires in COVID-19. TCRdb keeps only in-frame clones here, not all; method: immunoSEQ multiplex PCR. The sample includes about 220,000 clones, roughly 85% of them seen just once. The sequenced material came from peripheral blood. Source of these receptors: a man over 45 who had recovered from COVID-19.

V usage is TRBV18 and J usage is TRBJ2-1; TRBD1 matches at 7 bases. After removal of 3 bases from V and 9 bases from J, the junction contained 8 bases not matched to a gene. The CDR3 totals 14 residues. The germline CDR1 and CDR2 sequences are KGHSH and LQKENI. CDR3 bases: TGTGCCAGCTCACCGCTGAGACAGGGTGCTGAGCAGTTCTTC. This encodes CASSPLRQGAEQFF.

This clone was counted only a few times. The V and J genes are TRBV28 and TRBJ1-2, with TRBD1 matching 8 bases. Losses at the gene ends were 4 bases for V and 3 bases for J; bases not matched to a gene: 7. In germline, CDR1 is MDHEN, CDR2 SYDVKM. The CDR3 consists of 15 residues. CDR3 nucleotide sequence: TGTGCCAGCAGTTCCCGGGGACAGGACTACTATGGCTACACCTTC. Translating gives CASSSRGQDYYGYTF.

The chain employs TRBV6-5 and TRBJ1-5; possibly TRBD1 for D (6 bases). The V gene's germline CDR1 is MNHEY and CDR2 SVGAGI. Trimming removed 2 bases from V and 9 bases from J, with 14 bases in between. This CDR3 has 14 residues. CDR3 loop: CASSYTQGSGPQHF. The CDR3 coding sequence is TGTGCCAGCAGTTACACACAGGGAAGTGGGCCCCAGCATTTT.

The genes are TRBV5-1 and TRBJ2-5; 12 bases match TRBD1. The CDR3 runs to 17 residues. V lost 4 bases to trimming and J lost 5 bases; unmatched junction nucleotides: 12. CDR1 SGHRS and CDR2 YFSETQ come from the germline V gene. CDR3 sequence reads: CASSTGQGAVFLETQYF. DNA of the CDR3: TGCGCCAGCAGCACGGGACAGGGGGCGGTTTTCTTGGAGACCCAGTACTTC.

The chain has TRBV6-5 and TRBJ1-5; TRBD1 agrees at 7 bases. Germline CDR1 is MNHEY and CDR2 is SVGAGI. Losses at the gene ends were 6 bases for V and 5 bases for J; bases not matched to a gene: 4. The CDR3 runs 13 residues. Here the CDR3 reads CASRTQGYQPQHF. The CDR3 nucleotides are TGTGCCAGCAGGACACAGGGGTATCAGCCCCAGCATTTT.

V is TRBV5-8 and J is TRBJ2-3; 7 nucleotides align to TRBD2. The V and J ends lost 0 bases and 6 bases, in that order; junction bases with no gene match: 1. The CDR3 contains 13 residues. CDR1 is SGHTS, CDR2 YDEGEE, per germline. CDR3 DNA sequence: TGTGCCAGCAGCTTGGCCGGGGGGGATACGCAGTATTTT. Encoded protein: CASSLAGGDTQYF.

This clone was counted a single time. The chain recombines TRBV7-9 with TRBJ1-1; 7 positions agree with TRBD1. CDR1 is SEHNR, CDR2 FQNEAQ, per germline (reference sequence). V trimming: 2 bases; J trimming: 5 bases; junction bases outside the gene matches: 2. The CDR3 extends over 13 amino acids. In nucleotides, the CDR3 is TGTGCCAGCAGCTTACAGGGGGAAACTGAAGCTTTCTTT. Protein: CASSLQGETEAFF.

This clone has more than one count but fewer than ten. Other DNA sequences in the sample encode the same CDR3. In DNA, the CDR3 is TGTGCCAGCAGCTTGACAGGGTCTGGAAACACCATATATTTT. This gives the protein CASSLTGSGNTIYF. The J gene is TRBJ1-3, the V gene TRBV7-8; 7 nucleotides align to TRBD1. The V gene's germline CDR1 is SGHVS and CDR2 FQNEAQ. The trim removed 3 bases at V and 1 base at J, leaving 0 bases unmatched. CDR3 size: 14 residues.

Only one count was recorded for this clone. The rearrangement links TRBV30 to TRBJ2-1; TRBD2 agrees at 13 bases. The CDR3 contains 14 residues. Germline-derived CDR1 and CDR2 are GTSNPN and SVGIG (reference sequence). V shed 3 bases and J 5 bases; nucleotides not matched to a gene: 1. CDR3: CAWRTSGRNNEQFF. DNA for the CDR3: TGTGCCTGGAGGACTAGCGGGAGGAACAATGAGCAGTTCTTC.

This chain's CDR3 is CAISPTDANYGYTF. In DNA, the CDR3 is TGTGCCATCAGTCCGACAGATGCCAACTATGGCTACACCTTC. The chain has TRBV10-3 and TRBJ1-2, with D tentatively TRBD1 (5 bases). The CDR3 length is 14 residues. Germline lookup yields CDR1 ENHRY and CDR2 SYGVKD. Trimming took 5 bases from V and 2 from J, leaving 12 bases between them.